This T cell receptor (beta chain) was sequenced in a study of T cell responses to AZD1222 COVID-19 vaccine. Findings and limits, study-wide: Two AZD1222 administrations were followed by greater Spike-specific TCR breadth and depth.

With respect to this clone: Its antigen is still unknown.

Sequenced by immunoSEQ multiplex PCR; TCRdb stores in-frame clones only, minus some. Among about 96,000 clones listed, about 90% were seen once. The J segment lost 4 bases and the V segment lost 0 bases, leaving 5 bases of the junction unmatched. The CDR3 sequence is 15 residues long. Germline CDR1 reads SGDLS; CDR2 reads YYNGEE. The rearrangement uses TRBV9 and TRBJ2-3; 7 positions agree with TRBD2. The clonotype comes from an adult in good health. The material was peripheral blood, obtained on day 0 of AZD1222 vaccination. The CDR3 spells CASSVAPAGADTQYF. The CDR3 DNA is TGTGCCAGCAGCGTAGCCCCTGCGGGAGCAGATACGCAGTATTTT.